One and the same sample provided the 20 T cell receptor beta chains below, sequenced in a study of blood T cell repertoires in COVID-19. Sequenced by immunoSEQ multiplex PCR; TCRdb stores in-frame clones only, minus some. The sample has about 140,000 clones, 84% seen once. Sequenced material: PBMCs or T cells enriched from blood (not recorded which). These TCRs come from a middle-aged man with acute COVID-19.

This CDR3 reads CASSSQGNYGYTF. CDR3 sequence (DNA): TGTGCCAGCAGCTCTCAGGGTAACTATGGCTACACCTTC. The V gene is TRBV21-1, the J gene TRBJ1-2; the DNA was not used to check the table's D call, TRBD1. TRBV21-1 is recorded as a pseudogene. The CDR3 sequence is 13 residues long.

V usage is TRBV11-3 and J usage is TRBJ2-1, with 13 nucleotides matching TRBD2. The germline CDR1 and CDR2 sequences are SGHNT and YENEEA. With V trimmed by 5 bases and J by 8 bases, 6 bases remained unmatched. This CDR3 is 15 amino acids long. The CDR3 DNA sequence: TGTGCCAGCAGCCCTGGGACTAGCGGGGCGCATGAGCAGTTCTTC. This codes for CASSPGTSGAHEQFF.

V and J are TRBV7-2 and TRBJ2-2, with TRBD2 identical over 8 bases. Per the germline V gene, CDR1 is SGHTA and CDR2 is FQGNSA. The CDR3 totals 17 residues. The J segment lost 1 base and the V segment lost 6 bases, leaving 10 bases of the junction unmatched. CDR3: CASRVSGAHLNTGELFF. The DNA of the CDR3 is TGTGCCAGCAGGGTTAGCGGGGCTCATCTGAACACCGGGGAGCTGTTTTTT.

This clone was detected only a few times. V and J are TRBV4-3 and TRBJ1-6; 8 positions agree with TRBD1. The CDR3 has 16 residues. CDR1 LGHNA and CDR2 YSLEER come from the germline V gene. V dropped 0 bases and J dropped 10; count of bases not matched to a gene: 8. The CDR3 spells CASSQDTGTGRSPLHF. CDR3 in DNA: TGCGCCAGCAGCCAAGATACGGGGACAGGCCGATCACCCCTCCACTTT.

The rearrangement uses TRBV19 and TRBJ1-5, with D tentatively TRBD1 (5 bases). Per the germline V gene, CDR1 is LNHDA and CDR2 is SQIVND (reference sequence). The ends were cut back, 5 bases at V and 4 bases at J, with 21 bases in the middle. The CDR3 is 17 amino acids. CDR3 in amino acids: CASSWAGHRAGNQPQHF. The CDR3 region has the DNA TGTGCCAGTAGTTGGGCAGGCCACCGGGCAGGGAATCAGCCCCAGCATTTT.

The chain is built from TRBV7-2 and TRBJ1-1, with 7 bases identical to TRBD1. This CDR3 region has 13 residues. Germline loops: CDR1 SGHTA, CDR2 FQGNSA. Trimming removed 6 bases from V and 5 bases from J; junction bases left unmatched: 6. The CDR3 reads CASSSGGRTEAFF. The CDR3 nucleotides read TGTGCCAGCAGTTCAGGGGGTCGGACTGAAGCTTTCTTT.

The chain has TRBV19 and TRBJ1-1; TRBD1 matches at 7 bases. The V segment lost 5 bases and the J segment 10 bases; nucleotides outside the gene matches: 10. The CDR3 spans 13 residues. The germline V gene encodes CDR1 LNHDA and CDR2 SQIVND (reference sequence). The CDR3 reads CASSPTRQGRAFF. CDR3 nucleotide sequence: TGTGCCAGTAGTCCAACCCGACAGGGCAGAGCTTTCTTT.

V and J are TRBV25-1 and TRBJ1-3, with 7 bases fitting TRBD1. From germline, CDR1 is MGHDK and CDR2 SYGVNS. Trimming removed 5 bases from V and 7 bases from J; junction bases left unmatched: 5. CDR3 size: 13 residues. CDR3 sequence reads: CASSSRTGNTIYF. CDR3 DNA: TGTGCCAGCAGTTCACGGACAGGCAACACCATATATTTT.

The rearrangement uses TRBV9 and TRBJ2-7; 7 nucleotides match TRBD1. The length of the CDR3 is 13 residues. CDR1 and CDR2 from the germline V gene are SGDLS and YYNGEE. The ends lost 1 base at V and 7 bases at J; junction bases unmatched: 5. CDR3 DNA: TGTGCCAGCAGCGTATCAGGGGGAAGTGAGCAGTACTTC. Protein sequence: CASSVSGGSEQYF.

In this sample, this clone turned up a few times. The chain has TRBV21-1 and TRBJ1-2; no DNA check was done on the table's D call, TRBD1. TRBV21-1 is recorded as a pseudogene. The CDR3 totals 17 residues. CDR3 sequence reads: CASSNPKKTGPNYGYTF. CDR3 nucleotides: TGTGCCAGCAGCAATCCGAAAAAGACAGGGCCGAACTATGGCTACACCTTC.

V is TRBV10-3 and J is TRBJ2-1, with TRBD1 as a possible D gene (5 bases). Germline CDR1 ENHRY, CDR2 SYGVKD. The CDR3 covers 14 residues. Trimming cost V 8 bases and J 1 base, with 12 bases left between them. The CDR3, as DNA: TGTGCCATCGTAGACAGCCTTTCCTACAATGAGCAGTTCTTC. As protein: CAIVDSLSYNEQFF.

Here the CDR3 reads CASSIGPQNTEAFF. The CDR3 DNA reads TGTGCCAGTAGTATAGGGCCGCAGAACACTGAAGCTTTCTTT. The V gene is TRBV19, the J gene TRBJ1-1; D gene unclear. There are 14 residues in the CDR3. The germline CDR1 and CDR2 sequences are LNHDA and SQIVND (reference sequence). Between the trimmed V and J ends, which lost 1 base and 1 base, there was a span of 7 bases.

CDR3 amino acids: CATSDPSGSRTDTQYF. CDR3 sequence (DNA): TGTGCCACCAGTGATCCCAGCGGGAGCCGCACAGATACGCAGTATTTT. The chain recombines TRBV24-1 with TRBJ2-3, with TRBD2 identical over 8 bases. After removal of 3 bases from V and 1 base from J, the junction contained 5 bases not matched to a gene. The germline gives CDR1 KGHDR, CDR2 SFDVKD. This CDR3 contains 16 residues.

The CDR3 is CASKFGDTGEGKLFF. In DNA form, the CDR3 reads TGTGCCAGCAAATTCGGCGACACCGGAGAGGGAAAACTGTTTTTT. The V gene is TRBV28, the J gene TRBJ1-4; D is undetermined. Germline V gives CDR1 MDHEN, CDR2 SYDVKM. The CDR3 contains 15 residues. With 7 bases removed from V and 10 bases from J, the gap between germline ends came to 22 bases.

The chain uses TRBV7-9 and TRBJ2-7; D is ambiguous. With 0 bases removed from V and 2 bases from J, the gap between germline ends came to 5 bases. This CDR3 has 13 amino acids. Germline CDR1 SEHNR, CDR2 FQNEAQ (reference sequence). The CDR3 sequence: CASSLAQTYEQYF. The CDR3 DNA sequence: TGTGCCAGCAGCTTAGCACAAACCTACGAGCAGTACTTC.

The chain combines TRBV7-6 with TRBJ2-1; 7 bases agree with TRBD2. The V gene's germline CDR1 is SGHVS and CDR2 FNYEAQ. Losses at the gene ends were 5 bases for V and 2 bases for J; bases not matched to a gene: 9. The CDR3 consists of 16 residues. The CDR3 sequence: CASSPLRGKTYNEQFF. The CDR3 DNA is TGTGCCAGCAGCCCCCTGCGGGGGAAAACCTACAATGAGCAGTTCTTC.

The chain joins TRBV19 to TRBJ1-2; D might be TRBD1 (5 bases). Germline CDR1 LNHDA, CDR2 SQIVND (reference sequence). CDR3 length: 15 amino acids. The CDR3 loop is CATSEAGPKDYGYTF. Here the CDR3 DNA reads TGTGCTACCTCTGAAGCGGGGCCAAAGGACTATGGCTACACCTTC.

The chain joins TRBV11-2 to TRBJ1-2, with TRBD1 identical over 10 bases. CDR1 is SGHAT and CDR2 is FQNNGV in the germline V gene. CDR3 length: 17 residues. J lost 5 bases, V lost 1 base, and 10 bases had no gene match. The CDR3 region is CASSLGGTGEYIYGYTF. The CDR3 nucleotides are TGTGCCAGCAGCTTAGGGGGGACAGGGGAGTATATATATGGCTACACCTTC.

The gene calls are TRBV7-9 and TRBJ2-5; D is uncertain. Germline V lookup: CDR1 SEHNR, CDR2 FQNEAQ (reference sequence). The V end lost 1 base, the J end lost 7 bases, and 13 bases lay between the germline ends. The CDR3 has 14 amino acids. The CDR3 region is CASSLETTPGTQYF. CDR3 DNA: TGTGCCAGCAGCTTAGAGACGACCCCGGGGACCCAGTACTTC.

V is TRBV24-1 and J is TRBJ2-5; a possible D gene is TRBD2 (5 bases). Germline V gene sequence: CDR1 KGHDR, CDR2 SFDVKD. This CDR3 contains 13 residues. The V gene lost 4 bases and the J gene lost 7 bases, with 12 bases spanning the gap. The CDR3 reads CATSDWTSGTQYF. The CDR3 bases are TGTGCCACCAGTGACTGGACGAGCGGGACCCAGTACTTC.